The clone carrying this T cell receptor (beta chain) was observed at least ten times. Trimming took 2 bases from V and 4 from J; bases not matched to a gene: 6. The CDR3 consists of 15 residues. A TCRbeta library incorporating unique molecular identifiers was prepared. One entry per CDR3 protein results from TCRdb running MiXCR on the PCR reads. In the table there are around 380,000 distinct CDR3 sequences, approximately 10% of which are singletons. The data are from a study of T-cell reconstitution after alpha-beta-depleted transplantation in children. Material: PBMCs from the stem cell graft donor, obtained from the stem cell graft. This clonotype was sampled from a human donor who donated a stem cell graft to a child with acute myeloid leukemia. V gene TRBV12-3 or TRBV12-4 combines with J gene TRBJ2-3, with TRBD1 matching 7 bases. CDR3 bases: TGTGCCAGCAGTTTAAGGCCGCAGGGGGCAGATACGCAGTATTTT. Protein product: CASSLRPQGADTQYF.